This TCR beta chain was recovered during a study of blood T cell repertoires in COVID-19. Sequencing used immunoSEQ multiplex PCR; TCRdb keeps in-frame clones, though not all of them. Among approximately 180,000 clones listed, more than 75% were seen once. This CDR3 has 15 residues. Trimming removed 5 bases at V and 2 bases at J, with 16 bases between. Per the germline V gene, CDR1 is MNHEY and CDR2 is SMNVEV (reference sequence). The clonotype originates from a human donor with acute COVID-19. The donor label of this sample is uncertain. This chain links TRBV27 with TRBJ2-7; tentative D call: TRBD1 (5 bases). The sequenced sample consisted of PBMCs or T cells enriched from blood (not recorded which). The CDR3 DNA reads as TGTGCCAGCAGTATCACCCCAGGGTTGACCTACGAGCAGTACTTC. As protein: CASSITPGLTYEQYF.